A single sample is the source of the 26 T cell receptor beta chains below, sequenced in a study of blood T cell repertoires in COVID-19. The repertoire was sequenced with immunoSEQ multiplex PCR; TCRdb's copy has only in-frame clones and lacks some. The table includes roughly 140,000 clones, less than 85% detected once. Input material: PBMCs or T cells enriched from blood (not recorded which). The source of these receptors is a woman aged 18 to 35 who had been exposed to COVID-19.

This sequence joins TRBV6-5 and TRBJ2-7; 10 bases line up with TRBD1. The CDR3 consists of 14 residues. J was trimmed by 4 bases and V by 6 bases; bases with no gene match: 6. Germline CDR1 is MNHEY and CDR2 is SVGAGI. The DNA of the CDR3 is TGTGCCAGCAGCCCGGGACAGGGGAAGTACGAGCAGTACTTC. This sequence encodes CASSPGQGKYEQYF.

Here the CDR3 DNA reads TGTGCCAGCAGCCTAGGCGGGGGCCCGTATAATGAGCAGTTCTTC. This translates into CASSLGGGPYNEQFF. This chain links TRBV11-2 with TRBJ2-1, with D tentatively TRBD2 (7 bases). This CDR3 is 15 amino acids long. Germline lookup yields CDR1 SGHAT and CDR2 FQNNGV. Trimming shortened V by 5 bases and J by 7 bases, and 18 bases separated the two germline ends. Together with reference TRBV11-2 and TRBJ2-1, the CDR3 gives the full variable domain: EAGVAQSPRYKIIEKRQSVAFWCNPISGHATLYWYQQILGQGPKLLIQFQNNGVVDDSQLPKDRFSAERLKGVDSTLKIQPAKLEDSAVYLCASSLGGGPYNEQFFGPGTRLTVL.

This rearrangement joins TRBV6-1 to TRBJ1-4; TRBD1 agrees at 12 bases. The germline V gene has CDR1 MNHNS and CDR2 SASEGT. The trim removed 4 bases at V and 3 bases at J, leaving 6 bases unmatched. This CDR3 comprises 17 residues. This CDR3 is CASSAPGQGAANEKLFF. In nucleotides, the CDR3 is TGTGCCAGCAGTGCCCCGGGACAGGGGGCAGCTAATGAAAAACTGTTTTTT.

The chain couples TRBV7-9 to TRBJ1-2; possibly TRBD1 for D (5 bases). The germline V gene encodes CDR1 SEHNR and CDR2 FQNEAQ (reference sequence). The CDR3 spans 14 residues. The V end lost 3 bases, the J end lost 7 bases, and 15 bases lay between the germline ends. The CDR3, as DNA: TGTGCCAGCAGCTTGGATGGGACTATTCCTGGCTACACCTTC. Encoded protein: CASSLDGTIPGYTF.

The table lists this clone with a count of one. This rearrangement joins TRBV7-9 to TRBJ2-7, with unresolved D. Germline V gives CDR1 SEHNR, CDR2 FQNEAQ (reference sequence). V lost 3 bases, J lost 1 base, and 7 bases lay in between. This CDR3 has 13 residues. For the CDR3, the DNA is TGTGCCAGCAGCTTTCACGGTTCCTACGAGCAGTACTTC. Its translation: CASSFHGSYEQYF.

This rearrangement joins TRBV7-2 to TRBJ2-1; the match to TRBD1 covers 9 bases. V lost 6 bases, J lost 8 bases, and 8 bases stayed unmatched. The CDR3 totals 14 residues. Germline assignment: CDR1 SGHTA and CDR2 FQGNSA. CDR3 region: CASRRQGGGYEQFF. The CDR3 DNA reads TGTGCCAGCAGGCGACAGGGGGGGGGCTATGAGCAGTTCTTC.

The rearrangement uses TRBV6-1 and TRBJ2-3; 7 bases agree with TRBD2. With V trimmed by 1 base and J by 0 bases, 7 bases remained unmatched. CDR1 is MNHNS and CDR2 is SASEGT in the germline V gene. The CDR3 consists of 17 residues. CDR3 loop: CASSEVASGSSTDTQYF. CDR3 coding DNA: TGTGCCAGCAGTGAAGTCGCTAGCGGATCTAGCACAGATACGCAGTATTTT.

The J gene is TRBJ2-1, the V gene TRBV4-1; 8 bases are a match to TRBD2. In germline, CDR1 is MGHRA, CDR2 YSYEKL. The ends lost 7 bases at V and 9 bases at J; junction bases unmatched: 23. CDR3 size: 18 residues. The CDR3, as DNA: TGCGCCAGCAAGGGACTAGGAATAGGAATAGGAATCATTGGTGAGCAGTTCTTC. Its translation is CASKGLGIGIGIIGEQFF.

The count of this clone is one. V and J are TRBV28 and TRBJ2-2; perhaps TRBD2 as D (6 bases). CDR3 length equals 15 residues. V gave up 7 bases and J gave up 5 bases, with 17 bases separating them. Germline V gene data show CDR1 as MDHEN and CDR2 as SYDVKM. The CDR3 region is CASKEGFVETGELFF. The CDR3 nucleotides are TGTGCCAGCAAGGAGGGATTCGTAGAGACCGGGGAGCTGTTTTTT.

The V gene is TRBV24-1, the J gene TRBJ2-3, with TRBD2 matching over 7 bases. The J segment lost 2 bases and the V segment lost 5 bases, leaving 6 bases of the junction unmatched. The CDR3 has 15 residues. CDR1 KGHDR and CDR2 SFDVKD come from the germline V gene. This CDR3 reads CATSASGNPTDTQYF. In DNA form, the CDR3 reads TGTGCCACCAGTGCGAGCGGGAACCCCACAGATACGCAGTATTTT.

V usage is TRBV29-1 and J usage is TRBJ1-4; maybe TRBD1 (5 bases). In germline, CDR1 is SQVTM, CDR2 ANQGSEA. This CDR3 is built from 13 residues. Trimming removed 6 bases from V and 8 bases from J, with 16 bases in between. CDR3 nucleotide sequence: TGCAGCGTACGGAGGGGAGTGGAAGAAAAACTGTTTTTT. This codes for CSVRRGVEEKLFF.

V usage is TRBV6-2 or TRBV6-3 and J usage is TRBJ2-3, with 9 bases identical to TRBD2. Germline V gene sequence: CDR1 MNHEY, CDR2 SVGEGT. Trimming took 4 bases from V and 5 from J; bases not matched to a gene: 19. The CDR3 is made up of 19 amino acids. The CDR3 loop reads CASSSPVGREGHFQDTQYF. The CDR3 DNA follows: TGTGCCAGCAGTTCCCCCGTGGGGCGGGAGGGCCATTTTCAAGATACGCAGTATTTT.

The chain is built from TRBV11-2 and TRBJ1-2; D unresolved. The CDR3 runs 13 residues. Germline-derived CDR1 and CDR2 are SGHAT and FQNNGV. V was shortened by 4 bases and J by 5 bases, with 11 bases between the two germline ends. CDR3 bases: TGTGCCAGCAGCTCGAATTCAGGTTATGGCTACACCTTC. Its translation is CASSSNSGYGYTF.

The gene calls are TRBV28 and TRBJ2-1, with TRBD2 matching 8 bases. CDR1 is MDHEN, CDR2 SYDVKM, per germline. The CDR3 spans 18 residues. V lost 6 bases and J lost 2; bases outside the gene matches: 15. The CDR3 is CASSLLAAAPEPYNEQFF. CDR3 in DNA: TGTGCCAGCAGCCTACTAGCGGCTGCTCCCGAGCCCTACAATGAGCAGTTCTTC.

This chain joins TRBV28 and TRBJ1-5, with D possibly matching TRBD1 (6 bases). Germline V gene lookup returns CDR1 MDHEN and CDR2 SYDVKM. Deletions cut 7 bases from V and 4 bases from J, with 11 bases between. The CDR3 is 13 residues long. The CDR3 region has the DNA TGTGCCAGCAAGTGGACAGAGAATCAGCCCCAGCATTTT. It is translated as CASKWTENQPQHF.

This sequence joins TRBV7-9 and TRBJ1-1, with D hard to call. Germline-derived CDR1 and CDR2 are SEHNR and FQNEAQ (reference sequence). This CDR3 region has 13 residues. Trimming shortened V by 3 bases and J by 5 bases, and 10 bases separated the two germline ends. CDR3 sequence reads: CASSFWSRTEAFF. The CDR3 DNA is TGTGCCAGCAGCTTTTGGAGTCGGACTGAAGCTTTCTTT.

The chain carries TRBV7-3 and TRBJ2-7, with TRBD2 matching over 7 bases. From germline, CDR1 is SGHTA and CDR2 FQGTGA. After removal of 5 bases from V and 4 bases from J, the junction contained 11 bases not matched to a gene. The CDR3 is made up of 15 amino acids. The CDR3 loop is CASSAAGGGSYEQYF. The CDR3 bases are TGTGCCAGCAGCGCAGCAGGCGGGGGTAGTTACGAGCAGTACTTC.

The gene calls are TRBV28 and TRBJ2-3; D remains unclear. The CDR3 sequence is 15 residues long. CDR1 and CDR2 (germline): MDHEN, SYDVKM. V shed 3 bases and J shed 5 bases, with 15 bases lying between them. The CDR3 sequence is CASSFFIGSEDTQYF. The CDR3 DNA sequence: TGTGCCAGCAGTTTCTTTATCGGGTCTGAAGATACGCAGTATTTT.

The CDR3 reads CASSYSGTAHNSPLHF. The CDR3 coding sequence is TGTGCCAGCAGCTATTCCGGGACAGCACATAATTCACCCCTCCACTTT. The chain links TRBV5-6 to TRBJ1-6, with TRBD1 identical over 7 bases. The V gene's germline CDR1 is SGHDT and CDR2 YYEEEE. V shed 3 bases, J shed 5 bases, and the junction held 8 bases outside the gene matches. This CDR3 region has 16 residues. The complete variable domain, with remaining parts taken from reference TRBV5-6 and TRBJ1-6, reads DAGVTQSPTHLIKTRGQQVTLRCSPKSGHDTVSWYQQALGQGPQFIFQYYEEEERQRGNFPDRFSGHQFPNYSSELNVNALLLGDSALYLCASSYSGTAHNSPLHFGNGTRLTVT.

This chain joins TRBV29-1 and TRBJ1-3; 8 bases match TRBD1. The V segment lost 5 bases and the J segment 4 bases; nucleotides outside the gene matches: 7. The germline gives CDR1 SQVTM, CDR2 ANQGSEA. This CDR3 spans 14 amino acids. The DNA for the CDR3 is TGCAGCGTTTTAACAGGGGGGAAAGGAAACACCATATATTTT. It specifies CSVLTGGKGNTIYF.

The chain's CDR3 is CASSSGFFEEQFF. CDR3 bases: TGTGCCAGCAGTTCCGGGTTCTTTGAGGAGCAGTTCTTC. The chain recombines TRBV6-5 with TRBJ2-1; D gene unclear. Trimming took off 4 bases at V and 10 bases at J, with 14 bases between the two ends. The CDR3 is 13 residues long. Germline CDR1 and CDR2: MNHEY and SVGAGI.

V is TRBV6-4 and J is TRBJ2-2; 8 nucleotides align to TRBD2. Trimming cost V 2 bases and J 4 bases; bases outside gene matches: 0. CDR1 and CDR2 (germline): MRHNA, SNTAGT. This CDR3 contains 14 residues. CDR3 in DNA: TGTGCCAGCAGTGACGGGACTAGCACCGGGGAGCTGTTTTTT. Translated: CASSDGTSTGELFF.

This clone has just one count. This rearrangement joins TRBV30 to TRBJ1-3; D gene unclear. Between the trimmed V and J ends, which lost 0 bases and 0 bases, there was a span of 15 bases. Germline V CDR1 and CDR2: GTSNPN, SVGIG (reference sequence). This CDR3 comprises 17 residues. CDR3 protein: CAWSVTLSQFSGNTIYF. The DNA for the CDR3 is TGTGCCTGGAGTGTAACGTTGTCACAATTCTCTGGAAACACCATATATTTT.

The V and J genes are TRBV10-2 and TRBJ2-7, with 10 positions matching TRBD1. This CDR3 region has 14 residues. The trim removed 7 bases at V and 1 base at J, leaving 4 bases unmatched. The germline CDR1 and CDR2 sequences are WSHSY and SAAADI. CDR3 sequence reads: CASMRDRGSYEQYF. CDR3 sequence (DNA): TGCGCCAGCATGAGGGACAGGGGATCCTACGAGCAGTACTTC.

The rearrangement links TRBV6-2 or TRBV6-3 to TRBJ2-7, with 7 bases aligning to TRBD1. The CDR3 has 14 residues. Germline V CDR1 and CDR2: MNHEY, SVGEGT. V lost 6 bases to trimming and J lost 2 bases; unmatched junction nucleotides: 7. The CDR3 DNA sequence: TGTGCCAGCAGCTCCGGACAGGTTCCCTACGAGCAGTACTTC. Its protein product is CASSSGQVPYEQYF.

V usage is TRBV28 and J usage is TRBJ1-5; D gene unclear. The germline CDR1 and CDR2 sequences are MDHEN and SYDVKM. V lost 3 bases, J lost 3 bases, and 9 bases lay in between. CDR3 length: 14 amino acids. CDR3 residues: CASSFAANNQPQHF. CDR3 nucleotide sequence: TGTGCCAGCAGTTTCGCGGCAAACAATCAGCCCCAGCATTTT.